A selection of T cell receptor beta chains follows, all from one sample in a study of blood T cell repertoires in COVID-19. Some clones are missing from TCRdb's copy, which holds only in-frame ones; the method was immunoSEQ multiplex PCR. The sample includes 200,000 to 250,000 clones, 65% to 90% of them seen just once. Sequenced material: peripheral blood. Receptors were obtained from a man aged 45-60 years with active or convalescent COVID-19. The CDR3 runs from the conserved cysteine through the conserved F or W. A D gene is named only where the DNA matches it firmly. Some rows mark clone size as missing; the rest say once, few, many or name a class of expanded clone.

d_call | clone_size | j_call | v_call | cdr3_aa | cdr3_nt
TRBD1 | . | TRBJ1-5 | TRBV28 | CASRRQGGQPQHF | TGTGCCAGCAGACGACAGGGGGGTCAGCCCCAGCATTTT
. | . | TRBJ2-2 | TRBV9 | CASSLHRDTGRRELFF | TGTGCCAGCAGCCTCCATAGGGACACGGGTAGGCGGGAGCTGTTTTTT
. | . | TRBJ1-1 | TRBV19 | CATRLQLNTEAFF | TGTGCCACCAGACTGCAGCTGAACACTGAAGCTTTCTTT
. | . | TRBJ1-5 | TRBV28 | CASGGASNQPQHF | TGTGCCAGCGGGGGGGCCTCCAATCAGCCCCAGCATTTT
TRBD2 | once | TRBJ2-7 | TRBV28 | CASSLGLAGEAYEQYF | TGTGCCAGCAGTTTAGGACTAGCGGGAGAGGCCTACGAGCAGTACTTC
. | . | TRBJ2-3 | TRBV7-2 | CASSSIGDTQYF | TGTGCCAGCAGCTCAATCGGAGATACGCAGTATTTT
. | once | TRBJ1-1 | TRBV5-1 | CASSFQGSTEAFF | TGCGCCAGCAGTTTTCAGGGCAGCACTGAAGCTTTCTTT
. | . | TRBJ1-1 | TRBV5-4 | CASSFPTGGDTEAFF | TGTGCCAGCAGCTTTCCTACTGGGGGGGACACTGAAGCTTTCTTT
TRBD1 | . | TRBJ1-5 | TRBV5-1 | CASSLGQGDQPQHF | TGCGCCAGCAGCCTGGGACAGGGAGATCAGCCCCAGCATTTT
. | . | TRBJ2-2 | TRBV5-1 | CASSLSTANTGELFF | TGCGCCAGCAGCTTGTCGACTGCGAACACCGGGGAGCTGTTTTTT
. | once | TRBJ1-2 | TRBV12-3/TRBV12-4 | CASSFDGGRGYTF | TGTGCCAGCAGTTTTGACGGGGGGCGAGGCTACACCTTC
TRBD1 | . | TRBJ2-5 | TRBV24-1 | CATSERGQGETQYF | TGTGCCACCAGTGAGCGAGGACAGGGGGAGACCCAGTACTTC
. | . | TRBJ2-7 | TRBV29-1 | CSVVWRGEEQYF | TGCAGCGTTGTTTGGAGGGGCGAAGAGCAGTACTTC